This passage covers 26 T cell receptor beta chains from one sample sequenced in a study of blood T cells in healthy people across ages. For the second PCR, which ran for 7 to 11 cycles, a sample-barcoded 5' primer and a J-beta primer mix were used. Each CDR3 protein gets one entry after TCRdb re-called the 5' RACE reads with MiXCR. The sample shows 700,000 or so distinct CDR3 sequences, over 40% of them seen only once. Sequencing used blood. These receptor sequences come from an older man in good health.

This sequence joins TRBV6-4 and TRBJ2-3; D tentatively reads TRBD1 or TRBD2 (5 bases each). Trimming removed 6 bases from V and 1 base from J, with 8 bases in between. The CDR3 totals 13 residues. Per the germline V gene, CDR1 is MRHNA and CDR2 is SNTAGT. CDR3 amino acids: CASRGRGTDTQYF. The CDR3, as DNA: TGTGCCAGCAGGGGACGGGGCACAGATACGCAGTATTTT.

The CDR3 here is CASSEGGLTSRLTEAFF. The DNA for the CDR3 is TGTGCCAGCAGTGAAGGGGGGCTGACATCCCGCCTCACTGAAGCTTTCTTT. V and J are TRBV6-1 and TRBJ1-1; TRBD1 might be the D (6 bases). CDR1 MNHNS and CDR2 SASEGT come from the germline V gene. V lost 1 base and J lost 4, with 19 bases in between. The CDR3 is 17 amino acids.

The V gene is TRBV27, the J gene TRBJ1-6, with D maybe TRBD1 (6 bases). V was cut by 0 bases and J by 5 bases, with 11 bases left in between. The CDR3 totals 16 residues. Germline V lookup: CDR1 MNHEY, CDR2 SMNVEV (reference sequence). This chain's CDR3 is CASSLSGQHHNSPLHF. The CDR3 bases are TGTGCCAGCAGTTTATCAGGACAGCATCATAATTCACCCCTCCACTTT.

This clonotype was picked up a small number of times. The gene calls are TRBV27 and TRBJ2-1, with TRBD2 identical over 11 bases. V shed 2 bases and J 9 bases; nucleotides not matched to a gene: 6. Germline V gene sequence: CDR1 MNHEY, CDR2 SMNVEV (reference sequence). CDR3 length: 15 amino acids. The CDR3 is CASSLTSGSGVEQFF. Written as DNA, the CDR3 is TGTGCCAGCAGTTTAACTAGCGGGAGTGGGGTTGAGCAGTTCTTC.

CDR3 DNA sequence: TGTGCCAGCAGCTTAGCCACCAACGGGAGGCCCCCCTACGAGCAGTACTTC. Its protein product is CASSLATNGRPPYEQYF. J is TRBJ2-7 and V is TRBV7-2; 7 positions agree with TRBD2. J gave up 2 bases and V 0 bases, and 10 bases lay outside the gene matches. Germline V gene sequence: CDR1 SGHTA, CDR2 FQGNSA. The length of the CDR3 is 17 residues. Full variable domain (remainder filled in from reference TRBV7-2 and TRBJ2-7): GAGVSQSPSNKVTEKGKDVELRCDPISGHTALYWYRQSLGQGLEFLIYFQGNSAPDKSGLPSDRFSAERTGGSVSTLTIQRTQQEDSAVYLCASSLATNGRPPYEQYFGPGTRLTVT.

This clonotype was counted once. Its ends do not fully match the called genes, so a read error is possible. The V gene is TRBV28, the J gene TRBJ2-1; D perhaps matches TRBD2 (5 bases). There are 14 residues in the CDR3. Germline V gene lookup returns CDR1 MDHEN and CDR2 SYDVKM. The CDR3 DNA reads as TGTACCAGCAGTTTACGGGAAGCCTACAATGAGCAGTTCTTC. Translating gives CTSSLREAYNEQFF.

The V and J genes are TRBV28 and TRBJ2-3; TRBD2 matches at 8 bases. Trimming cost V 6 bases and J 0 bases; bases outside gene matches: 11. This CDR3 region has 17 residues. Germline V gene data show CDR1 as MDHEN and CDR2 as SYDVKM. The CDR3 DNA is TGTGCCAGCAGCCGCAACGGGGCTAGCGGGAGCACAGATACGCAGTATTTT. Translating it yields CASSRNGASGSTDTQYF.

The chain uses TRBV20-1 and TRBJ1-2, with a weak D call TRBD1 (6 bases). Germline lookup yields CDR1 DFQATT and CDR2 SNEGSKA (reference sequence). The CDR3 runs 13 residues. The V end was cut by 7 bases, the J end by 0 bases, with 12 bases between. CDR3 loop: CSEGTPSNYGYTF. CDR3 nucleotides: TGCAGTGAAGGGACACCCTCTAACTATGGCTACACCTTC.

The V and J genes are TRBV6-5 and TRBJ1-2; weak D call: TRBD1 (5 bases). Trimming took off 4 bases at V and 4 bases at J, with 16 bases between the two ends. This CDR3 has 15 residues. Germline V gene sequence: CDR1 MNHEY, CDR2 SVGAGI. CDR3 bases: TGTGCCAGCAGTTTAACCGGGACCTCAGTCTATGGCTACACCTTC. As protein: CASSLTGTSVYGYTF.

This clonotype has a handful of counts. This chain joins TRBV20-1 and TRBJ2-7, with D possibly being TRBD1 or TRBD2 (5 bases each). V lost 3 bases, J lost 2 bases, and 14 bases lay in between. Germline CDR1 is DFQATT and CDR2 is SNEGSKA (reference sequence). The CDR3 consists of 14 residues. This CDR3 reads CSASRDPGTYEQYF. The CDR3 coding sequence is TGCAGTGCTAGCAGGGACCCCGGCACCTACGAGCAGTACTTC.

The sample holds a few counts of this clonotype. The chain recombines TRBV7-3 with TRBJ2-6, with 8 bases aligning to TRBD1. With V trimmed by 3 bases and J by 0 bases, 19 bases remained unmatched. Per germline, CDR1 SGHTA and CDR2 FQGTGA. There are 22 residues in the CDR3. The CDR3 loop reads CASSFTGQANPSRGSGANVLTF. CDR3 coding DNA: TGTGCCAGCAGCTTCACGGGACAGGCGAACCCCTCCAGAGGCTCTGGGGCCAACGTCCTGACTTTC. The variable domain in full, completed from reference TRBV7-3 and TRBJ2-6, reads GAGVSQTPSNKVTEKGKYVELRCDPISGHTALYWYRQSLGQGPEFLIYFQGTGAADDSGLPNDRFFAVRPEGSVSTLKIQRTERGDSAVYLCASSFTGQANPSRGSGANVLTFGAGSRLTVL.

The chain uses TRBV3-1 and TRBJ2-1; TRBD1 agrees at 8 bases. Germline CDR1 LGHDT, CDR2 YNNKEL (reference sequence). The CDR3 runs 15 residues. J gave up 5 bases and V 4 bases, and 7 bases lay outside the gene matches. In DNA, the CDR3 is TGTGCCAGCAGCCTTGGACAGGGAGTCAACAATGAGCAGTTCTTC. Amino acid sequence: CASSLGQGVNNEQFF.

V and J are TRBV9 and TRBJ2-7; D might be TRBD1 (7 bases). The V gene's germline CDR1 is SGDLS and CDR2 YYNGEE. The CDR3 has 15 amino acids. Trimming cost V 4 bases and J 1 base, with 15 bases left between them. CDR3 sequence: CASSPSQGGSYEQYF. The CDR3 nucleotides read TGTGCCAGCAGCCCTAGTCAGGGGGGTTCCTACGAGCAGTACTTC.

V gene TRBV3-1 combines with J gene TRBJ2-3; 11 bases map to TRBD2. The V and J ends lost 3 bases and 1 base, in that order; junction bases with no gene match: 6. The germline gives CDR1 LGHDT, CDR2 YNNKEL (reference sequence). The CDR3 covers 17 residues. CDR3 in DNA: TGTGCCAGCAGCCAGACTAGCGGGAACCGAGGCACAGATACGCAGTATTTT. As protein: CASSQTSGNRGTDTQYF.

The chain carries TRBV20-1 and TRBJ2-3; D is possibly TRBD2 (6 bases). V was shortened by 2 bases and J by 1 base, with 10 bases between the two germline ends. Germline loops: CDR1 DFQATT, CDR2 SNEGSKA (reference sequence). CDR3 size: 14 residues. The CDR3 reads CSARTSYGTDTQYF. CDR3 bases: TGCAGTGCTAGAACTAGCTACGGCACAGATACGCAGTATTTT.

This chain links TRBV4-2 with TRBJ2-7; 11 bases line up with TRBD2. This CDR3 is built from 18 residues. V lost 0 bases and J lost 0; bases outside the gene matches: 7. CDR1 is LGHNA, CDR2 YNFKEQ, per germline. Here the CDR3 reads CASSQDLASGGSSYEQYF. CDR3 sequence (DNA): TGTGCCAGCAGCCAAGATCTCGCTAGCGGGGGGAGCTCCTACGAGCAGTACTTC.

V gene TRBV7-9 combines with J gene TRBJ2-1; 7 bases line up with TRBD2. This CDR3 contains 18 residues. Germline CDR1 reads SEHNR; CDR2 reads FQNEAQ (reference sequence). J was trimmed by 5 bases and V by 5 bases; bases with no gene match: 18. The CDR3 coding sequence is TGTGCCAGCAGCCCCCTACGGACTAGTAACCGAGCCCACAATGAGCAGTTCTTC. Protein: CASSPLRTSNRAHNEQFF. Drawing the rest from reference TRBV7-9 and TRBJ2-1, the complete variable domain is DTGVSQNPRHKITKRGQNVTFRCDPISEHNRLYWYRQTLGQGPEFLTYFQNEAQLEKSRLLSDRFSAERPKGSFSTLEIQRTEQGDSAMYLCASSPLRTSNRAHNEQFFGPGTRLTVL.

V is TRBV15 and J is TRBJ2-1, with D perhaps matching TRBD2 (5 bases). The CDR3 has 16 amino acids. Germline V gene data show CDR1 as LNHNV and CDR2 as YYDKDF (reference sequence). V was clipped by 0 bases and J by 4 bases, with 13 bases between them. The chain's CDR3 is CATSRDLEALYNEQFF. The CDR3 coding sequence is TGTGCCACCAGCAGAGATTTGGAGGCGCTTTACAATGAGCAGTTCTTC.

This clonotype occurred a few times. The chain carries TRBV20-1 and TRBJ2-7, with D tentatively TRBD2 (7 bases). The CDR3 has 18 residues. Germline-derived CDR1 and CDR2 are DFQATT and SNEGSKA (reference sequence). V was shortened by 0 bases and J by 4 bases, with 25 bases between the two germline ends. Here the CDR3 DNA reads TGCAGTGCTAGAGATGCGTCTGGGGGGGGGGCCGATGGATACGAGCAGTACTTC. Translating gives CSARDASGGGADGYEQYF.

The rearrangement links TRBV9 to TRBJ2-3; 7 bases map to TRBD2. The ends lost 1 base at V and 0 bases at J; junction bases unmatched: 5. This CDR3 has 16 amino acids. Germline V CDR1 and CDR2: SGDLS, YYNGEE. Written as DNA, the CDR3 is TGTGCCAGCAGCGTAAAAGCGGGGATGAGCACAGATACGCAGTATTTT. Protein product: CASSVKAGMSTDTQYF.

The chain carries TRBV6-2 or TRBV6-3 and TRBJ2-7; the D is unclear. CDR1 and CDR2 (germline): MNHEY, SVGEGT. Trimming removed 0 bases from V and 6 bases from J, with 6 bases in between. CDR3 length: 12 residues. CDR3 protein: CASSYSGIEQYF. The CDR3, as DNA: TGTGCCAGCAGTTACTCAGGGATCGAGCAGTACTTC.

Only a few counts were recorded for this clonotype. The genes are TRBV11-2 and TRBJ2-3, with D possibly called TRBD1 or TRBD2 (5 bases each). This CDR3 has 13 residues. The germline CDR1 and CDR2 sequences are SGHAT and FQNNGV. The V end lost 5 bases, the J end lost 6 bases, and 12 bases lay between the germline ends. The DNA for the CDR3 is TGTGCCAGCAGCGTCGTCGGGGCGGATACGCAGTATTTT. It specifies CASSVVGADTQYF.

There are a few counts of this clonotype. CDR3 DNA sequence: TGCGCCAGCAGCCCCCCATTGTCGTACAATGAGCAGTTCTTC. Translation: CASSPPLSYNEQFF. The chain combines TRBV4-1 with TRBJ2-1; D unresolved. CDR3 size: 14 residues. CDR1 and CDR2 (germline): MGHRA, YSYEKL. V lost 4 bases, J lost 4 bases, and 11 bases lay in between.

This clonotype turned up a few times. The gene calls are TRBV29-1 and TRBJ2-1; D perhaps matches TRBD2 (5 bases). The CDR3 loop spans 13 amino acids. The germline CDR1 and CDR2 sequences are SQVTM and ANQGSEA. V lost 7 bases to trimming and J lost 6 bases, with 16 bases between them. CDR3 loop: CSGIVGVGNEQFF. The CDR3 DNA is TGCAGCGGGATAGTGGGAGTGGGCAATGAGCAGTTCTTC.

The chain employs TRBV29-1 and TRBJ2-1; no clear D. The V and J ends lost 6 bases and 4 bases respectively, with 16 bases between them. Germline CDR1 SQVTM, CDR2 ANQGSEA. The CDR3 length is 14 residues. CDR3 DNA sequence: TGCAGCGTCGAGGTGACCACCTGGTACAATGAGCAGTTCTTC. Translated, it gives CSVEVTTWYNEQFF.

V is TRBV2 and J is TRBJ2-4; TRBD2 matches at 7 bases. The assigned J gene may be wrong: the sequence end matches TRBJ2-7 better. Germline CDR1 and CDR2: SNHLY and FYNNEI. This CDR3 comprises 14 residues. The CDR3 loop reads CASRESGNSYEQYF. The CDR3 DNA reads as TGTGCCAGCAGAGAGAGCGGGAACTCCTACGAGCAGTACTTC.